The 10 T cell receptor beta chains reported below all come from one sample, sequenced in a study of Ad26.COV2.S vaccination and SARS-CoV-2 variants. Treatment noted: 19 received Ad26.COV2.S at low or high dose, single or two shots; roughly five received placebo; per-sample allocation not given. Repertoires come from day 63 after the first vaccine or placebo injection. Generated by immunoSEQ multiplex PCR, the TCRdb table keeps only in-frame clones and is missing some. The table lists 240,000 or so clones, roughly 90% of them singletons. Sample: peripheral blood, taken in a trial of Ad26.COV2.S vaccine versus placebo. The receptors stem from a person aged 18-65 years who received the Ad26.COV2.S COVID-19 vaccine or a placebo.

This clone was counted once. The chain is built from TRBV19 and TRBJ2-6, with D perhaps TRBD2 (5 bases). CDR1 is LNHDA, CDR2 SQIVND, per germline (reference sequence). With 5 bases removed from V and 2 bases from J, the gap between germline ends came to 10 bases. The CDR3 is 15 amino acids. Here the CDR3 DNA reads TGTGCCAGTAGTCAGGACGGGGCTGGGGCCAACGTCCTGACTTTC. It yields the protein CASSQDGAGANVLTF.

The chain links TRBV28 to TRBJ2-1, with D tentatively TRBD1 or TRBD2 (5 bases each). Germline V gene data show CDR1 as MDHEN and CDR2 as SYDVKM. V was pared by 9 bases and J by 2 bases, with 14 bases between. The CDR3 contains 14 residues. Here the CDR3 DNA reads TGTGCCAGTGGTTTCTGGGGGACCTACAATGAGCAGTTCTTC. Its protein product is CASGFWGTYNEQFF.

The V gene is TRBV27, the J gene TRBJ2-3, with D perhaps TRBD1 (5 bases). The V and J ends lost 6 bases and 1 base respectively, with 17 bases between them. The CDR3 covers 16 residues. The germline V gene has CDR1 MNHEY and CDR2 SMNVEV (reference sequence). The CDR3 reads CASRSPRGRGTDTQYF. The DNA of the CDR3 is TGTGCCAGCAGATCTCCTAGGGGAAGGGGCACAGATACGCAGTATTTT.

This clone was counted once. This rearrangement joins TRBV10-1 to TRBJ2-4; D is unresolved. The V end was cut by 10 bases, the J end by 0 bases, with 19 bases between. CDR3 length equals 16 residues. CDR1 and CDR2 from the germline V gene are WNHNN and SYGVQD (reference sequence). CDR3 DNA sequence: TGCGCCACCTTCGGCCGACTCCAACTAGCCAAAAACATTCAGTACTTC. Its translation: CATFGRLQLAKNIQYF.

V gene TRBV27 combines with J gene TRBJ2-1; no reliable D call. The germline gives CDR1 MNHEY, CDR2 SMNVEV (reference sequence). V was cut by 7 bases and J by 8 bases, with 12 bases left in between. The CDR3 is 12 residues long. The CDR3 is CASTGDAHEQFF. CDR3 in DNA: TGTGCCAGCACCGGCGACGCTCATGAGCAGTTCTTC.

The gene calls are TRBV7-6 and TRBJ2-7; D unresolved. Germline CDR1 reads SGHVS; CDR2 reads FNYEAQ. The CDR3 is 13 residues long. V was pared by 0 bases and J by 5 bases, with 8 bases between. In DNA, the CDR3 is TGTGCCAGCAGCTTAGCTATTCCACACGAGCAGTACTTC. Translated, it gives CASSLAIPHEQYF.

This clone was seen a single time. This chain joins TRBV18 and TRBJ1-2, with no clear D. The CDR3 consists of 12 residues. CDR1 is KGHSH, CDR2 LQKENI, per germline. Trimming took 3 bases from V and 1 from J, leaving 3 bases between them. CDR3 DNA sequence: TGTGCCAGCTCACCCGATAACTATGGCTACACCTTC. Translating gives CASSPDNYGYTF.

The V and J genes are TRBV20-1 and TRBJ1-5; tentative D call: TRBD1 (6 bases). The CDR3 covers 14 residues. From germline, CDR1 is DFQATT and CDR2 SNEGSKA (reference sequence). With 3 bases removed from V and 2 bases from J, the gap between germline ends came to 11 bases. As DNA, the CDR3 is TGCAGTGCTAGTGGGGGGGCCGGCAATCAGCCCCAGCATTTT. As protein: CSASGGAGNQPQHF.

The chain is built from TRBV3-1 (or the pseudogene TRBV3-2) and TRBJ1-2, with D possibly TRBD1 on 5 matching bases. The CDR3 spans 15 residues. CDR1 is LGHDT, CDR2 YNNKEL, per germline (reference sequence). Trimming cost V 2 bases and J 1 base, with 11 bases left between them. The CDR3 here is CASSQRGLINYGYTF. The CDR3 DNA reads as TGTGCCAGCAGCCAAAGGGGACTCATTAACTATGGCTACACCTTC.

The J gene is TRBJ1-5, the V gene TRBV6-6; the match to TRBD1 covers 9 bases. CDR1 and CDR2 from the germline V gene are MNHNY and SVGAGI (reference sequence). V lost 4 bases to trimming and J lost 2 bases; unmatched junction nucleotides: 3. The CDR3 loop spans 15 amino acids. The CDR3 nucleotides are TGTGCCAGCAGTTCGGACAGGGGAGGCAATCAGCCCCAGCATTTT. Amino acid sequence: CASSSDRGGNQPQHF.